This entry concerns a single T cell receptor (beta chain). There is no known antigen for this receptor. No base quality information exists; no much larger clone differs at one position. The entry originates in a study of blood T cell repertoires in COVID-19 (dated by TCRdb to 2018 to 2021). Study-wide context: The collaborator samples originated in the United States, Italy and Spain and spanned the acute and convalescent phases of COVID-19. The prospective study material was composed of cDNA or gDNA derived from T cells, B-cell-depleted T cells, or PBMCs. Deeply sampled blood TCRbeta repertoires from subjects exposed to, actively infected with, or recovered from COVID-19 were included in the dataset. The repertoires were made available in a free public database intended to serve as a resource for research on the immune response to SARS-CoV-2. The samples were drawn from two sources: the first 160 participants of the ongoing ImmuneRACE study, and 1,000 to 1,500 subjects contributed by 6 global collaborators. Sample metadata almost always included a de-identified subject ID, COVID-19 status, age in years and sex. Where available, HLA class I and class II types were obtained from metadata supplied by the sample provider rather than from assay-based typing. Results and caveats for the whole study, not just this receptor: The quantity of clinical and demographic metadata differed by source and by participant and was supplied without curation.

One collaborating source in Seattle enrolled patients while the patients were actively infected and followed the patients over time throughout the course of disease. The collaborating institutions used their own protocols to collect whole blood in K2EDTA tubes. For TCRbeta analysis, collaborator samples were shipped as frozen whole blood, as isolated PBMCs, or as DNA extracted from either sample type. The immunoSEQ Assay, a bias-controlled multiplex PCR, was used to amplify TCRbeta CDR3 regions from genomic DNA. Concerning the study's data processing: The number of nucleated cells in each sample was estimated by amplification of reference gene primers within the assay. To quantify the absolute abundance of each unique TCRbeta CDR3 rearrangement, sequence reads were collapsed and filtered. For each sample, productive Simpson clonality was calculated by taking the square root of Simpson's diversity index across productive rearrangements. TCRdb carries this immuneACCESS record with in-frame sequences only. Its versions omit some clonotypes, under half of them owing to an unresolved V gene in the studies checked, with the rest unexplained. The V and J calls and the clone size are those of that table, but D and trimming were determined from the DNA. For this sample there are 75,000 to 95,000 clones; roughly 70% appear just once. The biggest ten clones account for 3.9% of the sample.

V drops 8 bases and J drops 0 bases, leaving 16 bases in between. CDR1 and CDR2 are drawn from the germline V gene (reference sequence): LNHDA, SQIVND. Counted from cysteine to phenylalanine, this CDR3 has 16 amino acids. The entry retains the CDR3 DNA only, 48 bases that are in frame from base 1. The rearrangement combines TRBV19 with TRBJ1-4; no D gene is confidently identified. The sequence derives from a man aged 65 to 79 with COVID-19, enrolled during active disease. Sequencing was done on a sample of peripheral blood. The CDR3 region reads CASFNLYGATNEKLFF. The nucleotide sequence reads as follows: TGTGCCAGTTTCAACTTGTACGGTGCAACTAATGAAAAACTGTTTTTT.